The 24 T cell receptor beta chains in this list originate from one sample, sequenced in a study of T cell responses to AZD1222 COVID-19 vaccine. TCRdb's table, derived via immunoSEQ multiplex PCR, lists solely in-frame clones and lacks some. The sample holds over 100,000 clones, 85% to 95% seen once. Sequenced here: peripheral blood, sampled on day 0 of AZD1222 vaccination. The receptors come from an adult in good health.

This clone has just one count. The gene calls are TRBV15 and TRBJ2-5; 8 bases match TRBD2. The CDR3 is 16 amino acids. Germline loops: CDR1 LNHNV, CDR2 YYDKDF (reference sequence). V was pared by 1 base and J by 4 bases, with 8 bases of the junction left unmatched. The CDR3, as DNA: TGTGCCACCAGCAGAGTCGGGGCCGCGGGAGGAGAGACCCAGTACTTC. Protein sequence: CATSRVGAAGGETQYF.

The rearrangement uses TRBV7-2 and TRBJ1-1; 7 nucleotides line up with TRBD1. The germline CDR1 and CDR2 sequences are SGHTA and FQGNSA. J was trimmed by 2 bases and V by 4 bases; bases with no gene match: 13. The CDR3 runs 17 residues. The CDR3 loop is CASSSYPLTGDNTEAFF. The CDR3 DNA follows: TGTGCCAGCAGCTCCTATCCATTAACAGGGGACAACACTGAAGCTTTCTTT.

The V gene is TRBV4-3, the J gene TRBJ2-3; D is ambiguous. Per the germline V gene, CDR1 is LGHNA and CDR2 is YSLEER. The V and J ends lost 2 bases and 5 bases respectively, with 5 bases between them. The CDR3 sequence is 12 residues long. The CDR3 DNA reads TGCGCCAGCAGCCAAAGACAAGATACGCAGTATTTT. It encodes CASSQRQDTQYF.

This clone was observed once. The chain is built from TRBV7-2 and TRBJ1-1, with D possibly TRBD1 on 6 matching bases. V dropped 3 bases and J dropped 2 bases, with 10 bases sitting between them. The CDR3 contains 14 residues. Germline CDR1 and CDR2: SGHTA and FQGNSA. Written as DNA, the CDR3 is TGTGCCAGCAGCTTGCAGGGGCTTAACACTGAAGCTTTCTTT. Translation gives CASSLQGLNTEAFF.

This chain joins TRBV6-4 and TRBJ2-1, with 8 bases lining up with TRBD1. This CDR3 has 14 residues. Germline CDR1 MRHNA, CDR2 SNTAGT. V shed 2 bases, J shed 10 bases, and the junction held 7 bases outside the gene matches. DNA of the CDR3: TGTGCCAGCAGTGACGGCAGGGGGCAAATGGAGCAGTTCTTC. Translating it yields CASSDGRGQMEQFF.

The rearrangement joins TRBV7-9 to TRBJ1-2; no reliable D call. The CDR3 extends over 12 amino acids. Germline V lookup: CDR1 SEHNR, CDR2 FQNEAQ (reference sequence). The germline V and J ends were trimmed by 5 bases and 6 bases, with 10 bases remaining between them. The CDR3 DNA reads TGTGCCAGCAGCCCGGACGGGAATGGCTACACCTTC. It yields the protein CASSPDGNGYTF.

The rearrangement uses TRBV28 and TRBJ2-1; TRBD2 aligns across 11 bases. There are 15 residues in the CDR3. V was pared by 3 bases and J by 9 bases, with 7 bases of the junction left unmatched. The V gene's germline CDR1 is MDHEN and CDR2 SYDVKM. The CDR3 DNA sequence: TGTGCCAGCAGTTTTGTAGCGGGAGGGCCCGGTGAGCAGTTCTTC. Its translation is CASSFVAGGPGEQFF.

This chain uses TRBV9 with TRBJ2-2; no definite D call. The CDR3 loop spans 13 amino acids. Trimming pared 4 bases from V and 2 bases from J, leaving 6 bases between. The germline gives CDR1 SGDLS, CDR2 YYNGEE. The CDR3, as DNA: TGTGCCAGCAGCCAGGAAAACACCGGGGAGCTGTTTTTT. Its protein product is CASSQENTGELFF.

The chain links TRBV7-2 to TRBJ2-2; either TRBD1 or TRBD2 may fit D (5 bases each). V was shortened by 4 bases and J by 4 bases, with 13 bases between the two germline ends. Germline CDR1 is SGHTA and CDR2 is FQGNSA. This CDR3 region has 15 residues. This CDR3 reads CASSSRDHRTGELFF. As DNA, the CDR3 is TGTGCCAGCAGCTCCCGGGACCACCGCACCGGGGAGCTGTTTTTT. Looking up the rest from reference TRBV7-2 and TRBJ2-2 gives the full variable domain: GAGVSQSPSNKVTEKGKDVELRCDPISGHTALYWYRQSLGQGLEFLIYFQGNSAPDKSGLPSDRFSAERTGGSVSTLTIQRTQQEDSAVYLCASSSRDHRTGELFFGEGSRLTVL.

The J gene is TRBJ1-2, the V gene TRBV28; possible D gene TRBD1, 6 bases. V was trimmed by 4 bases and J by 2 bases, leaving 17 bases between them. From germline, CDR1 is MDHEN and CDR2 SYDVKM. This CDR3 has 16 amino acids. In DNA, the CDR3 is TGTGCCAGCAGTTCGGGGGGCTACAGGGAGAACTATGGCTACACCTTC. This gives the protein CASSSGGYRENYGYTF.

This clone is a singleton in its sample. J is TRBJ1-1 and V is TRBV6-5; D gene uncertain. V was pared by 6 bases and J by 1 base, with 12 bases between. Germline CDR1 reads MNHEY; CDR2 reads SVGAGI. The CDR3 is made up of 14 amino acids. The CDR3 bases are TGTGCCAGCAGAGAGACCTTCACGAACACTGAAGCTTTCTTT. It codes for CASRETFTNTEAFF.

The chain recombines TRBV12-5 with TRBJ2-7; D remains unclear. This CDR3 contains 13 residues. The germline V and J ends were trimmed by 4 bases and 2 bases, with 9 bases remaining between them. CDR1 is LGHNT, CDR2 FRNRAP, per germline. The CDR3 spells CASGSRGAYEQYF. CDR3 bases: TGTGCTAGTGGTTCCAGAGGTGCCTACGAGCAGTACTTC.

This sequence joins TRBV13 and TRBJ1-1; weak D call: TRBD1 (5 bases). The CDR3 has 13 residues. The V and J ends lost 1 base and 6 bases respectively, with 9 bases between them. CDR1 is PRHDT, CDR2 FYEKMQ, per germline (reference sequence). DNA for the CDR3: TGTGCCAGCAGCTTAGAGGGGTTCGCTGAAGCTTTCTTT. Translating gives CASSLEGFAEAFF.

The chain uses TRBV5-1 and TRBJ2-1; 11 bases are a match to TRBD2. Germline values: CDR1 SGHRS, CDR2 YFSETQ. The CDR3 covers 14 residues. Germline trimming cut 2 bases from V and 8 bases from J; bases unmatched to any gene: 3. The chain's CDR3 is CASSFSGGADEQFF. The CDR3 DNA reads TGCGCCAGCAGCTTTAGCGGGGGGGCCGATGAGCAGTTCTTC.

This clone was detected only a few times. V gene TRBV6-5 combines with J gene TRBJ2-1; D is unresolved. V lost 4 bases to trimming and J lost 0 bases, with 10 bases between them. This CDR3 has 15 amino acids. The V gene's germline CDR1 is MNHEY and CDR2 SVGAGI. The CDR3, as DNA: TGTGCCAGCAGTTCTGGACGGAGCTCCTACAATGAGCAGTTCTTC. Amino acid sequence: CASSSGRSSYNEQFF.

This chain joins TRBV12-3 or TRBV12-4 and TRBJ1-1, with a possible D match to TRBD1 (5 bases). V gave up 1 base and J gave up 3 bases, with 6 bases separating them. The CDR3 spans 13 residues. Here the CDR3 reads CASSLVRDTEAFF. In DNA, the CDR3 is TGTGCCAGCAGTTTAGTCAGGGACACTGAAGCTTTCTTT.

The CDR3 sequence is CASSAGEYQPQHF. CDR3 sequence (DNA): TGTGCCAGCTCAGCAGGGGAATATCAGCCCCAGCATTTT. V and J are TRBV18 and TRBJ1-5; maybe TRBD1 (6 bases). CDR3 size: 13 residues. V was shortened by 5 bases and J by 5 bases, with 10 bases between the two germline ends. The germline V gene has CDR1 KGHSH and CDR2 LQKENI.

CDR3 residues: CASSPRGGGNSNQPQHF. Here the CDR3 DNA reads TGTGCCAGCAGCCCCAGGGGGGGCGGGAATAGCAATCAGCCCCAGCATTTT. This chain joins TRBV7-2 and TRBJ1-5; 7 nucleotides match TRBD1. This CDR3 contains 17 residues. Germline trimming cut 5 bases from V and 0 bases from J; bases unmatched to any gene: 10. Looked up from germline, CDR1 is SGHTA and CDR2 is FQGNSA.

The chain is built from TRBV18 and TRBJ2-7; D may correspond to TRBD1 or TRBD2 (5 bases each). The CDR3 is made up of 13 amino acids. Germline CDR1 KGHSH, CDR2 LQKENI. Trimming removed 3 bases from V and 5 bases from J, with 11 bases in between. The CDR3 sequence is CASSPIVGDEQYF. The DNA for the CDR3 is TGTGCCAGCTCACCCATCGTGGGGGACGAGCAGTACTTC.

This clone was seen only once. V usage is TRBV14 and J usage is TRBJ2-6; D is possibly TRBD2 (5 bases). V dropped 4 bases and J dropped 3 bases, with 13 bases sitting between them. The CDR3 loop spans 16 amino acids. Germline CDR1 and CDR2: SGHDN and FVKESK. CDR3 coding DNA: TGTGCCAGCAGCCCGAATTGGAGGCTTGGGGCCAACGTCCTGACTTTC. Translation gives CASSPNWRLGANVLTF.

The chain couples TRBV7-8 to TRBJ1-3; the D is unclear. CDR3 length equals 16 residues. V dropped 1 base and J dropped 2 bases, with 12 bases sitting between them. Germline-derived CDR1 and CDR2 are SGHVS and FQNEAQ. The CDR3 reads CASSLGVGRTGNTIYF. In nucleotides, the CDR3 is TGTGCCAGCAGCTTAGGAGTCGGGAGAACTGGAAACACCATATATTTT. The full variable domain, rest sourced from reference TRBV7-8 and TRBJ1-3, is GAGVSQSPRYKVAKRGQDVALRCDPISGHVSLFWYQQALGQGPEFLTYFQNEAQLDKSGLPSDRFFAERPEGSVSTLKIQRTQQEDSAVYLCASSLGVGRTGNTIYFGEGSWLTVV.

This chain uses TRBV5-4 with TRBJ2-1; TRBD1 matches at 11 bases. CDR3 length equals 16 residues. Trimming cost V 0 bases and J 3 bases; bases outside gene matches: 2. Germline V lookup: CDR1 SGHNT, CDR2 YYREEE (reference sequence). CDR3 sequence: CASSLDGTGGYNEQFF. The CDR3, as DNA: TGTGCCAGCAGCTTGGACGGGACAGGGGGCTACAATGAGCAGTTCTTC.

The rearrangement joins TRBV21-1 to TRBJ1-2; the listed D gene, TRBD1, was not tested against the DNA. TRBV21-1 is recorded as a pseudogene. This CDR3 is 15 amino acids long. The CDR3 bases are TGTGCCAGCAGCAGGGAGGACAGGGGTGGCTATGGCTACACCTTC. Translating it yields CASSREDRGGYGYTF.

This chain joins TRBV5-6 and TRBJ1-2; 10 nucleotides line up with TRBD1. The length of the CDR3 is 18 residues. V shed 5 bases and J 4 bases; nucleotides not matched to a gene: 17. From germline, CDR1 is SGHDT and CDR2 YYEEEE. The CDR3 DNA is TGTGCCAGCAGTTCTCACCGGGACAGGGGTGTTCGTGGCTATGGCTACACCTTC. Translating gives CASSSHRDRGVRGYGYTF.